These T cell receptor beta chains were read from a single sample in a study of CD8+CD57+ T cells in acquired aplastic anemia. MiXCR, run by TCRdb on the reads, gives a single entry per CDR3 protein. Of roughly 170,000 distinct CDR3 sequences in the sample, almost 50% are singletons; the top ten hold roughly 13%. Sequenced material: sorted CD4+, CD8+, or CD8+CD57+ T cells (not recorded which) from PBMCs. The origin of the receptors is a human donor with aplastic anemia. The CDR3 runs from the conserved cysteine through the conserved F or W. A D gene is named only where the DNA matches it firmly. Size values are once, few and many counts, or a class for expanded clones, and some rows have none.

DNA	CDR3	size	D	length	V	J
TGTGCCAGCAGCTTAGCGCAGGGTAAAGAGTTCTTC	CASSLAQGKEFF	-	-	12	TRBV7-9	TRBJ2-1
TGTGCCAGCAGCTTCGGACTGAACAATGAGCAGTTCTTC	CASSFGLNNEQFF	-	-	13	TRBV2	TRBJ2-1
TGTGCCAGTGGGTTGGGACACCCCCCCGATACGCAGTATTTT	CASGLGHPPDTQYF	-	-	14	TRBV19	TRBJ2-3
TGTGCCACCAGTGATTTGGCGGATTCTATGAACACTGAAGCTTTCTTT	CATSDLADSMNTEAFF	-	-	16	TRBV24-1	TRBJ1-1
TGTGCTAGTGGTTTGGTAGGTTGGGACAGGGGTTTCCAAGAGACCCAGTACTTC	CASGLVGWDRGFQETQYF	few	TRBD1	18	TRBV12-5	TRBJ2-5
TGTGCCAGTAGTATGTGGGGACGCGGGGGGTCCGCTAGCACAGATACGCAGTATTTT	CASSMWGRGGSASTDTQYF	many	TRBD2	19	TRBV19	TRBJ2-3
TGTGCCACCTCTCCCCGGGGGGAGACCCAGTACTTC	CATSPRGETQYF	-	-	12	TRBV7-9	TRBJ2-5
TGTGCCAGCAGTGTTCAGGGGGCTGGGGGCTACACCTTC	CASSVQGAGGYTF	many	TRBD1	13	TRBV2	TRBJ1-2
TGTGCCAGCAGGATTACTGAAAAACTGTTTTTT	CASRITEKLFF	-	-	11	TRBV2	TRBJ1-4
TGTGCCAGCAGTACGGACCGTTGGGAGACCCAGTACTTC	CASSTDRWETQYF	-	-	13	TRBV2	TRBJ2-5
TGTGCCAGAAAAGGGGGCTGGTATGGCTACACCTTC	CARKGGWYGYTF	-	TRBD1	12	TRBV19	TRBJ1-2
TGTGCCACCAGTGATCCTGGGACAGAAGCCTACGAGCAGTACTTC	CATSDPGTEAYEQYF	few	TRBD1	15	TRBV24-1	TRBJ2-7
TGCGCCAGCAGCTTGGCCTTCCTACTAGCGGGGAGCCCCACAGATACGCAGTATTTT	CASSLAFLLAGSPTDTQYF	many	TRBD2	19	TRBV5-1	TRBJ2-3
TGTGCCAGCAGCGTCGGGGGTACGTACAATGAGCAGTTCTTC	CASSVGGTYNEQFF	few	-	14	TRBV11-2	TRBJ2-1
TGCGCCAGCAGCTCACACAGGGTTCGCGCTTTCTTT	CASSSHRVRAFF	-	-	12	TRBV5-1	TRBJ1-1
TGTGCCAGCAGCGCCCGACAGGGTAGCTATGGCTACACCTTC	CASSARQGSYGYTF	-	TRBD1	14	TRBV7-2	TRBJ1-2
TGTGCCAGCGGACTAGCGGGGTACACAGATACGCAGTATTTT	CASGLAGYTDTQYF	-	TRBD2	14	TRBV25-1	TRBJ2-3
TGTGCCAGCAGCCTGGGGGGACCCAGGCCTGAGCAGTTCTTC	CASSLGGPRPEQFF	many	-	14	TRBV11-2	TRBJ2-1
TGTGCCAGCAGTGGACAGGGTAGGACCCACTACGAGCAGTACTTC	CASSGQGRTHYEQYF	-	TRBD1	15	TRBV25-1	TRBJ2-7
TGTGCCAGCAGCAAAACTAGCGAAGAGACCCAGTACTTC	CASSKTSEETQYF	-	TRBD2	13	TRBV6-4	TRBJ2-5
TGTGCCAGCAGCAGACAGGGGGCCGGAGAGCAGTACTTC	CASSRQGAGEQYF	-	TRBD1	13	TRBV7-8	TRBJ2-7
TGTGCCAGCAGTCCACGGACCGATATGACGAATTCACCCCTCCACTTT	CASSPRTDMTNSPLHF	many	-	16	TRBV27	TRBJ1-6
TGTGCCAGCAGTAATGGGGGATGGCAGTACTTC	CASSNGGWQYF	few	-	11	TRBV2	TRBJ2-7
TGTGCCAGCAGTGACCGAGTAAAAGACAGGGGGTGGATTGAGCAGTTCTTC	CASSDRVKDRGWIEQFF	many	TRBD1	17	TRBV6-4	TRBJ2-1
TGTGCCAGCAGCTGGACAGGGGGCTACGAGCAGTACTTC	CASSWTGGYEQYF	-	TRBD1	13	TRBV7-2	TRBJ2-7
TGTGCCATCAGGGGACAGGCTGGCGGACAGCCCCAGCATTTT	CAIRGQAGGQPQHF	-	TRBD1	14	TRBV10-3	TRBJ1-5
TGTGCCACCACGGGACAGACCAACTATGGCTACACCTTC	CATTGQTNYGYTF	-	TRBD1	13	TRBV19	TRBJ1-2
TGTGCCATCAGAGGGGCAGGGGGATCACCCCTCCACTTT	CAIRGAGGSPLHF	-	TRBD1	13	TRBV10-3	TRBJ1-6
TGTGCCAGTAGTCGTCGGACAGGCGCTAATGAAAAACTGTTTTTT	CASSRRTGANEKLFF	many	TRBD1	15	TRBV19	TRBJ1-4